This T cell receptor (beta chain) was obtained from a study of cytomegalovirus exposure and HLA in healthy donors. Study-wide results and limits: Rarity characterized most TCR sequences, yet some public TCRs appeared in many donors. Subsequent analysis showed first-cohort TCR clusters tending to co-occur in 120 validation repertoires. The study put roughly 160 TCR beta chains on its list as cytomegalovirus-associated.

The CDR3 totals 15 residues. V lost 6 bases and J lost 9; bases outside the gene matches: 10. The protocol was immunoSEQ multiplex PCR, while the TCRdb copy is restricted to in-frame clones and leaves out a portion. The sample lists about 140,000 clones, roughly 81% occurring once. With respect to this clone: The antigen is not known.

V and J are TRBV23-1 and TRBJ2-6, with 8 bases fitting TRBD1. TRBV23-1 is classed as an ORF, of uncertain function. Source material: PBMCs. This TCR came from a woman under 40 in good health and CMV-seronegative. This CDR3 reads CASSLDRGIGNVLTF. The CDR3 DNA follows: TGCGCCAGCAGCTTAGACAGGGGTATCGGCAACGTCCTGACTTTC.